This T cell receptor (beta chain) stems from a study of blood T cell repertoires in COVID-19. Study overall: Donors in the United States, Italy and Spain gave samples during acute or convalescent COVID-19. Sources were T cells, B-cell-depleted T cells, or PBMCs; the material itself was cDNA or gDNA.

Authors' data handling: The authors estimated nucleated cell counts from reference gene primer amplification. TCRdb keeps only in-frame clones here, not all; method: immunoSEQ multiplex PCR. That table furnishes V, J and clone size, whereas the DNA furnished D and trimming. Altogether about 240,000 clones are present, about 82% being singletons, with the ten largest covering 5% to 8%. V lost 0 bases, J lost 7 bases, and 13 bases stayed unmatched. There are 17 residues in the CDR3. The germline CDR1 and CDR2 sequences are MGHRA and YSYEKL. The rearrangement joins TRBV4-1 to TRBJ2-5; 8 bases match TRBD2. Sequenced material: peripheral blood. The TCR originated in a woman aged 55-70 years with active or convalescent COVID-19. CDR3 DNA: TGCGCCAGCAGCCAAGATCTCCCCCCCAGCGGGAGCGGGACCCAGTACTTC. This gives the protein CASSQDLPPSGSGTQYF.